Detailed here is one T cell receptor beta chain. J was trimmed by 3 bases and V by 0 bases; bases with no gene match: 2. The germline V gene has CDR1 LNHNV and CDR2 YYDKDF (reference sequence). The CDR3 length is 15 residues. This entry comes from a study of OX40 agonist ivuxolimab in advanced cancers. Here immunoSEQ multiplex PCR was the method, and the copy in TCRdb shows in-frame clones only, minus some. The data show over 40,000 clones, with approximately 89% seen just once and 20% to 25% held by the top ten. This specimen was CD4+ or CD8+ T cells sorted from blood, taken in a trial of the OX40 agonist ivuxolimab. This receptor was taken from an adult with an advanced solid tumor such as melanoma, head and neck, liver or kidney cancer. The chain recombines TRBV15 with TRBJ2-7; 10 nucleotides match TRBD2. CDR3 DNA sequence: TGTGCCACCAGCAGAGAGAGGACTAGCGGCTACGAGCAGTACTTC. This codes for CATSRERTSGYEQYF. Together with reference TRBV15 and TRBJ2-7, the CDR3 gives the full variable domain: DAMVIQNPRYQVTQFGKPVTLSCSQTLNHNVMYWYQQKSSQAPKLLFHYYDKDFNNEADTPDNFQSRRPNTSFCFLDIRSPGLGDTAMYLCATSRERTSGYEQYFGPGTRLTVT.